This TCR beta chain came from a study of Siglec-9 on CD8 T cells in melanoma (dated by TCRdb to about 2019). Notes on the research overall: The study investigated Siglec-9 expression on CD8+ T cells and the role of Siglec-9 in regulating T cells in the melanoma tumor microenvironment.

Broader findings and caveats from the paper: According to the reported findings, Siglec-9 marked and regulated a subset of effector memory CD8+ T cells that seemed to build up inside melanoma tumors.

As concerns this clone: There is no known antigen for this receptor. No clone much larger than this one lies a single base away; base qualities are absent.

Library preparation employed the immunoSEQ multiplex PCR assay. This immuneACCESS table, as held by TCRdb, lists in-frame sequences with V and J called but not all clones. Of the missing ones, under half trace to an unresolved V gene in checked studies; the others have no known cause. Across this sample there are about 36,000 clones, with 65% to 85% seen only once. The ten most abundant clones make up approximately 1.8% of the sample. The sequence derives from a human donor in good health. Sequenced material: Siglec-9- CD8+ T cells sorted from blood. The cell subset or site label for this specimen denotes: CD8 T cells lacking Siglec-9.

The sequenced DNA: TGTGCCAGCAGCTTTCGGACTAGCGGAGCCTACGAGCAGTACTTC. Its protein is CASSFRTSGAYEQYF. The rearrangement joined TRBV5-6 to TRBJ2-7, and TRBD2 aligns with 10 junction nucleotides. The CDR3 contains 15 residues, cysteine and phenylalanine counted. Just CDR3 DNA is preserved here, 45 bases in frame from base 1. Germline trimming amounts to 2 bases on V and 2 bases on J, with 4 as the count of junction bases outside the gene matches. For CDR1 and CDR2, the germline V gene lists SGHDT and YYEEEE.